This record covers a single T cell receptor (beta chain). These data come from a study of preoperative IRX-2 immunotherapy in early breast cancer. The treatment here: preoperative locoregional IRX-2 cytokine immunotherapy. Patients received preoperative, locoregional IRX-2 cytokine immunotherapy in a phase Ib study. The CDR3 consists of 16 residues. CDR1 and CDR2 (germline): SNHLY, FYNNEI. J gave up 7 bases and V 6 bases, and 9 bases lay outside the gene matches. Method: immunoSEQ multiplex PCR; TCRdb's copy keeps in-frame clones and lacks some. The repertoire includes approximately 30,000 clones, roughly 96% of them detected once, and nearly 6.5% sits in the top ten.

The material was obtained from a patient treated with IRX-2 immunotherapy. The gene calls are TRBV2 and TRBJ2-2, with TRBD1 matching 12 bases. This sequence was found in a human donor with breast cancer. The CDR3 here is CASRTPGQGANGELFF. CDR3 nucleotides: TGTGCCAGCAGGACCCCGGGACAGGGGGCCAACGGGGAGCTGTTTTTT.